These 10 T cell receptor beta chains were sequenced from one sample in a study of somatic mutations in cytotoxic T cells in rheumatoid arthritis. Data came from immunoSEQ multiplex PCR; TCRdb stores just in-frame clones and leaves some out. The table includes 35,000 to 45,000 clones, about four fifths detected once. Sequencing input: CD8+ T cells sorted from blood. The source of these receptors is a man in his forties in good health.

The V call is TRBV6-1, the J call TRBJ1-2; 9 bases match TRBD1. The germline V gene has CDR1 MNHNS and CDR2 SASEGT. The length of the CDR3 is 15 residues. With 3 bases clipped from V and 0 bases from J, the junction kept 2 bases outside the gene matches. The CDR3 loop is CASSDWTGANYGYTF. Written as DNA, the CDR3 is TGTGCCAGCAGTGATTGGACAGGGGCTAACTATGGCTACACCTTC.

The chain combines TRBV2 with TRBJ2-5; TRBD1 matches 7 bases. This CDR3 has 14 amino acids. The germline CDR1 and CDR2 sequences are SNHLY and FYNNEI. Trimming at V came to 4 bases and at J to 2 bases, leaving 4 bases not matched to a gene. CDR3 amino acids: CASSGDSSQETQYF. As DNA, the CDR3 is TGTGCCAGCAGTGGGGACAGCAGTCAAGAGACCCAGTACTTC.

V usage is TRBV30 and J usage is TRBJ2-1; no clear D. V lost 3 bases and J lost 0, with 12 bases in between. Germline V lookup: CDR1 GTSNPN, CDR2 SVGIG (reference sequence). This CDR3 spans 15 amino acids. The CDR3 reads CAWSALRISYNEQFF. The CDR3, as DNA: TGTGCCTGGAGCGCCTTGCGGATCTCCTACAATGAGCAGTTCTTC.

This chain uses TRBV27 with TRBJ2-1; no definite D call. Germline V lookup: CDR1 MNHEY, CDR2 SMNVEV (reference sequence). This CDR3 is built from 13 residues. The V end lost 6 bases, the J end lost 4 bases, and 10 bases lay between the germline ends. CDR3 bases: TGTGCCAGCAGAATCTCCAGGTACAATGAGCAGTTCTTC. It specifies CASRISRYNEQFF.

The CDR3: CASSLRAGGDEQYF. CDR3 bases: TGTGCCAGCAGCTTAAGGGCAGGGGGCGATGAGCAGTACTTC. The chain carries TRBV11-1 and TRBJ2-7, with TRBD1 matching over 8 bases. The CDR3 totals 14 residues. Germline values: CDR1 SGHAT, CDR2 FQDESV (reference sequence). V was pared by 2 bases and J by 7 bases, with 7 bases of the junction left unmatched. Together with reference TRBV11-1 and TRBJ2-7, the CDR3 gives the full variable domain: EAEVAQSPRYKITEKSQAVAFWCDPISGHATLYWYRQILGQGPELLVQFQDESVVDDSQLPKDRFSAERLKGVDSTLKIQPAELGDSAMYLCASSLRAGGDEQYFGPGTRLTVT.

This clone showed up just once. The V gene is TRBV7-8, the J gene TRBJ1-2; 9 positions agree with TRBD1. CDR1 SGHVS and CDR2 FQNEAQ come from the germline V gene. V was pared by 6 bases and J by 9 bases, with 11 bases of the junction left unmatched. CDR3 length: 14 residues. The CDR3 is CASRHRGREESYTF. DNA of the CDR3: TGTGCCAGCAGACACAGGGGGCGAGAGGAGAGCTACACCTTC.

This clone was seen only once. V usage is TRBV6-5 and J usage is TRBJ1-2, with D unresolved. From germline, CDR1 is MNHEY and CDR2 SVGAGI. This CDR3 has 14 residues. Trimming stripped 2 bases from V and 6 bases from J, with 13 bases between. CDR3 protein: CASSYTPPEDGYTF. CDR3 coding DNA: TGTGCCAGCAGTTACACCCCCCCCGAAGATGGCTACACCTTC.

This chain uses TRBV7-9 with TRBJ2-7; 8 bases are shared with TRBD1. V lost 1 base to trimming and J lost 2 bases; unmatched junction nucleotides: 10. CDR3 length: 17 amino acids. CDR1 is SEHNR, CDR2 FQNEAQ, per germline (reference sequence). CDR3: CASSLGAPGGPPYEQYF. In DNA form, the CDR3 reads TGTGCCAGCAGCTTAGGGGCCCCAGGGGGCCCTCCCTACGAGCAGTACTTC. The entire variable domain, with the rest obtained from reference TRBV7-9 and TRBJ2-7, is as follows: DTGVSQNPRHKITKRGQNVTFRCDPISEHNRLYWYRQTLGQGPEFLTYFQNEAQLEKSRLLSDRFSAERPKGSFSTLEIQRTEQGDSAMYLCASSLGAPGGPPYEQYFGPGTRLTVT.

J is TRBJ1-2 and V is TRBV4-1; D not certain. V shed 1 base and J shed 2 bases, with 20 bases lying between them. Germline values: CDR1 MGHRA, CDR2 YSYEKL. The CDR3 is 18 residues long. The CDR3 DNA reads TGCGCCAGCAGCCAAGTTCGGCTAGAGACCGAAAGAAACTATGGCTACACCTTC. It codes for CASSQVRLETERNYGYTF.

This sequence joins TRBV7-7 and TRBJ2-1, with 7 positions matching TRBD1. This CDR3 has 14 residues. Germline values: CDR1 SSHAT, CDR2 FNYEAQ (reference sequence). Unmatched junction bases numbered 5, after V lost 1 base and J lost 8 bases. The CDR3 region is CASSLGQGWDEQFF. In DNA, the CDR3 is TGTGCCAGCAGCTTAGGACAGGGTTGGGATGAGCAGTTCTTC.